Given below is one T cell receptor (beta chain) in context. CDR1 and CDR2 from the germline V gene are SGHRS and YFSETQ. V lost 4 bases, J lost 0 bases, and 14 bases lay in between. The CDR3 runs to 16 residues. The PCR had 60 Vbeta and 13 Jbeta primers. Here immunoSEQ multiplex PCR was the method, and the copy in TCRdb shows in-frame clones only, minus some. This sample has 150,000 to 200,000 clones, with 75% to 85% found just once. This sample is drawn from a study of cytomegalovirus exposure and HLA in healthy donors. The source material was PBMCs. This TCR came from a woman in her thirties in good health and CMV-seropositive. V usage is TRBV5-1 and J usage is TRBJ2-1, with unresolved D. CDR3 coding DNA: TGCGCCAGCAGCCTCCTCAGCGCGAGCTCCTACAATGAGCAGTTCTTC. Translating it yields CASSLLSASSYNEQFF.